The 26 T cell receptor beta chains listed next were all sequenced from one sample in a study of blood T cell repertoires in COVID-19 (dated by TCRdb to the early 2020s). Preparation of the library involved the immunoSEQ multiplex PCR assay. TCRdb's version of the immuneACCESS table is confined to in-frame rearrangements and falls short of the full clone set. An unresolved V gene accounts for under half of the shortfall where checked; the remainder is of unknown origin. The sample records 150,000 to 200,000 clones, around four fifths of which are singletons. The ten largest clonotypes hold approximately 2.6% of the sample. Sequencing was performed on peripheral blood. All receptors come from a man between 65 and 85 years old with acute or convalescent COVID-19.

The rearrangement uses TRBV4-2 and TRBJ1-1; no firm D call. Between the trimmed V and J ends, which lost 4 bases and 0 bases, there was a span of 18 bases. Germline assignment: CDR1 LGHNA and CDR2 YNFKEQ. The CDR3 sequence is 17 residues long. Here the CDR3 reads CASSLRGEPEMNTEAFF. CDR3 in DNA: TGTGCCAGCAGCCTTCGCGGGGAACCCGAAATGAACACTGAAGCTTTCTTT.

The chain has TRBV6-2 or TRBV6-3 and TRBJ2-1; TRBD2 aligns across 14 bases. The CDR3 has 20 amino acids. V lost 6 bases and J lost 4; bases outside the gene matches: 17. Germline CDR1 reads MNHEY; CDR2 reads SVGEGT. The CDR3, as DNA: TGTGCCAGCAGCGGGGAGCCTGGACTAGCGGGAGGAGGGGGGTACAATGAGCAGTTCTTC. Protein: CASSGEPGLAGGGGYNEQFF.

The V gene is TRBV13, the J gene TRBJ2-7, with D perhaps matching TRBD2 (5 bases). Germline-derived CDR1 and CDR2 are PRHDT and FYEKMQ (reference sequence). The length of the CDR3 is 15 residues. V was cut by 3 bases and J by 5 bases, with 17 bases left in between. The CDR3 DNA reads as TGTGCCAGCAGCTTTAATTCCGATAGCGCGAACGAGCAGTACTTC. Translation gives CASSFNSDSANEQYF.

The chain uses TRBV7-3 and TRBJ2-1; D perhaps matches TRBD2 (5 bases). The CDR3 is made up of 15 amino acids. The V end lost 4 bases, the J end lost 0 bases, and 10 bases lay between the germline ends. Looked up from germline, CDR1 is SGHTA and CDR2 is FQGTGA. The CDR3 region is CASSSTAVSYNEQFF. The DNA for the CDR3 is TGTGCCAGCAGCTCAACAGCGGTCTCCTACAATGAGCAGTTCTTC.

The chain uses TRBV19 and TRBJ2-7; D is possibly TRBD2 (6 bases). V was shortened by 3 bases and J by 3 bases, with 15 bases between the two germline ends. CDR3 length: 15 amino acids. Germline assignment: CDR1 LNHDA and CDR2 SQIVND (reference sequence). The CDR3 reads CASSIGAQGGYEQYF. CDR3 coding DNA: TGTGCCAGTAGTATCGGGGCGCAGGGAGGCTACGAGCAGTACTTC.

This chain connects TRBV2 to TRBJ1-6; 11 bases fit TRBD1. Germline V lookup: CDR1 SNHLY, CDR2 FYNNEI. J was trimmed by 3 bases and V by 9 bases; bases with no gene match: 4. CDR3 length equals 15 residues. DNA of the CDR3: TGTGCCAGGAGGGACAGGGGGAGCTATAATTCACCCCTCCACTTT. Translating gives CARRDRGSYNSPLHF.

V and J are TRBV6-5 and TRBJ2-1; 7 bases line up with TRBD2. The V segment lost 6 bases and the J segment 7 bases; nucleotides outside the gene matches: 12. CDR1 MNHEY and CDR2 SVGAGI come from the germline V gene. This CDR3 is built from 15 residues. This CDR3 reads CASSRGEGGLNEQFF. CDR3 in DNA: TGTGCCAGCAGCCGGGGAGAGGGAGGGCTTAATGAGCAGTTCTTC.

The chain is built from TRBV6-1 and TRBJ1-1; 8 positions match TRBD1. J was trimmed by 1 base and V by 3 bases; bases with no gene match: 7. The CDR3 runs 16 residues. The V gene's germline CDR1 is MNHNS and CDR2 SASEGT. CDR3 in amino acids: CASSDPRQGPNTEAFF. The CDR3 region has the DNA TGTGCCAGCAGTGATCCCAGACAGGGGCCGAACACTGAAGCTTTCTTT.

The DNA for the CDR3 is TGCGCCAGCAGCCCCATTCAGGGGATAATGAACACTGAAGCTTTCTTT. It is translated as CASSPIQGIMNTEAFF. This sequence joins TRBV4-1 and TRBJ1-1, with a possible D match to TRBD1 (6 bases). There are 16 residues in the CDR3. V dropped 4 bases and J dropped 0 bases, with 15 bases sitting between them. Germline values: CDR1 MGHRA, CDR2 YSYEKL.

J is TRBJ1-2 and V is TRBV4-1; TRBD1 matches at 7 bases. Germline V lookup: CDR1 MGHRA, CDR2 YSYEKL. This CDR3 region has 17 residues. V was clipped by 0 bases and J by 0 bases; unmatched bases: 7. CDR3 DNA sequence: TGCGCCAGCAGCCAAGATGAGGGACAGCGGACTAACTATGGCTACACCTTC. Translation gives CASSQDEGQRTNYGYTF.

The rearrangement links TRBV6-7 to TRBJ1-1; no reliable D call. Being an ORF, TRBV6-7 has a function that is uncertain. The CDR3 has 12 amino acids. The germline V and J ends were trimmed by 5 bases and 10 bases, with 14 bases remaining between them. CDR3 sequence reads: CASSRAGIAAFF. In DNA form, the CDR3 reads TGTGCCAGCAGTAGAGCCGGGATTGCAGCTTTCTTT.

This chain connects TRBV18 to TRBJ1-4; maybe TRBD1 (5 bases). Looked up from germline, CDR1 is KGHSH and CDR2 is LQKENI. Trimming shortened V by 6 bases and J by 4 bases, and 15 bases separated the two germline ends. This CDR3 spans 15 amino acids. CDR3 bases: TGTGCCAGCTCGCCCCGGGGGGACCTTAATGAAAAACTGTTTTTT. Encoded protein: CASSPRGDLNEKLFF.

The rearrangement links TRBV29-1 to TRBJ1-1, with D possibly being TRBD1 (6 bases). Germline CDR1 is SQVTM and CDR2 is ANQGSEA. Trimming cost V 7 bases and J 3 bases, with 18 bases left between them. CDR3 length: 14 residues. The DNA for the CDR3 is TGCAGCGCCGTAAAACAGGGCTACGACACTGAAGCTTTCTTT. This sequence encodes CSAVKQGYDTEAFF.

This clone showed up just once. The CDR3 spells CASSSPGDPTANYGYTF. CDR3 sequence (DNA): TGTGCCAGTAGTTCACCTGGAGATCCGACAGCTAACTATGGCTACACCTTC. The genes are TRBV19 and TRBJ1-2; weak D call: TRBD1 (5 bases). The germline gives CDR1 LNHDA, CDR2 SQIVND (reference sequence). V lost 5 bases, J lost 0 bases, and 19 bases lay in between. The CDR3 extends over 17 amino acids.

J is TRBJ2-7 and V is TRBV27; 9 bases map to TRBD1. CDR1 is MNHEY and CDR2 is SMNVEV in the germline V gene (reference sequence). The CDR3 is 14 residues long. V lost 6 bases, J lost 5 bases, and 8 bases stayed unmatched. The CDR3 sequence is CASSRGQGTHEQYF. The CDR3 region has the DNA TGTGCCAGCAGCCGGGGACAGGGTACCCACGAGCAGTACTTC.

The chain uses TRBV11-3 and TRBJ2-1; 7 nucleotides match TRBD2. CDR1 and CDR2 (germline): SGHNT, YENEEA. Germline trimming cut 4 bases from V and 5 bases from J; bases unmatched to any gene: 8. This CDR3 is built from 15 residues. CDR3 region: CASSSSRAGDNEQFF. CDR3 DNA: TGTGCCAGCAGCTCCTCCCGGGCGGGAGACAATGAGCAGTTCTTC.

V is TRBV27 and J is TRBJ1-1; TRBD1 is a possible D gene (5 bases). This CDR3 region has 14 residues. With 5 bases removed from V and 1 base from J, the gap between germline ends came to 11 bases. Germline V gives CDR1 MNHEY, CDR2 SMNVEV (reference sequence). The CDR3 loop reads CASSPVGQNTEAFF. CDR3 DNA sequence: TGTGCCAGCAGTCCAGTAGGACAGAACACTGAAGCTTTCTTT.

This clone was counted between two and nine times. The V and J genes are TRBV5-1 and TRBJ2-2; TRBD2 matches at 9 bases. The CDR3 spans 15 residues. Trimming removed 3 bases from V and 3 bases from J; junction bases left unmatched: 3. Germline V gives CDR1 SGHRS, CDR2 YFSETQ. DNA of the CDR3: TGCGCCAGCAGCTCTGGACTAGCGTACACCGGGGAGCTGTTTTTT. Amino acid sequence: CASSSGLAYTGELFF.

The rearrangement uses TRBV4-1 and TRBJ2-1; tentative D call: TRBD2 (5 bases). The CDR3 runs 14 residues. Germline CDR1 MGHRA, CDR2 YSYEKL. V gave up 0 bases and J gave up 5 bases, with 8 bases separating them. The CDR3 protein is CASSQDPADNEQFF. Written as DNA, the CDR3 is TGCGCCAGCAGCCAAGATCCAGCGGACAATGAGCAGTTCTTC.

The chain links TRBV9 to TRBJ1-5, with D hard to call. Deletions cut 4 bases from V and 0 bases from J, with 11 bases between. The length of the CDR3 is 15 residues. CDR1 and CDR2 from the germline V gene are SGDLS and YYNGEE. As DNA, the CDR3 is TGTGCCAGCAGCCCAGCCGGGTATAGCAATCAGCCCCAGCATTTT. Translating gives CASSPAGYSNQPQHF.

The CDR3 is CASSLAQAGGTYEQYF. As DNA, the CDR3 is TGTGCCAGCAGCTTAGCGCAAGCGGGGGGGACCTACGAGCAGTACTTC. The chain carries TRBV7-6 and TRBJ2-7; 10 bases agree with TRBD2. CDR1 SGHVS and CDR2 FNYEAQ come from the germline V gene. The CDR3 has 16 residues. V shed 0 bases, J shed 2 bases, and the junction held 4 bases outside the gene matches. The full variable domain, completed using reference TRBV7-6 and TRBJ2-7, is GAGVSQSPRYKVTKRGQDVALRCDPISGHVSLYWYRQALGQGPEFLTYFNYEAQQDKSGLPNDRFSAERPEGSISTLTIQRTEQRDSAMYRCASSLAQAGGTYEQYFGPGTRLTVT.

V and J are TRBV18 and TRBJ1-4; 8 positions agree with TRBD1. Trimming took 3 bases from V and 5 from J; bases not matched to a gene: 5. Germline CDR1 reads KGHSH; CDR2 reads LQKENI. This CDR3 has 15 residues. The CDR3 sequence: CASSPRPGGNEKLFF. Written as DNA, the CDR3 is TGTGCCAGCTCACCCCGCCCAGGGGGCAATGAAAAACTGTTTTTT.

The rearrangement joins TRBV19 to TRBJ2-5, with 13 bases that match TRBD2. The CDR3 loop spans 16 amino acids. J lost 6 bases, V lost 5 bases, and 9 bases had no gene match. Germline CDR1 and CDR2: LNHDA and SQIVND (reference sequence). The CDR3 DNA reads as TGTGCCAGTAGTCTCCGGACTAGCGGGGGAGTAAAGACCCAGTACTTC. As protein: CASSLRTSGGVKTQYF.

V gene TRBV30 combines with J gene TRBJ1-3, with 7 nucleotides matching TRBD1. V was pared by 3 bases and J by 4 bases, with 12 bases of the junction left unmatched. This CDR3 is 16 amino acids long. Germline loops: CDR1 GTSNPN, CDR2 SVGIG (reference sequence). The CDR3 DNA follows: TGTGCCTGGAGGATGGCAGGGGGGTCGGGAGGAAACACCATATATTTT. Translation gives CAWRMAGGSGGNTIYF.

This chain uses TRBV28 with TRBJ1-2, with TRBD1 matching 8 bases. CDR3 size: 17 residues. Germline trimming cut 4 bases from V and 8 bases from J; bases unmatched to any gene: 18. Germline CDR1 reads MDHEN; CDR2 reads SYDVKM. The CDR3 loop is CASSSVAQGARSGGYTF. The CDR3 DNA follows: TGTGCCAGCAGTTCTGTCGCCCAGGGGGCGCGCAGTGGAGGCTACACCTTC.

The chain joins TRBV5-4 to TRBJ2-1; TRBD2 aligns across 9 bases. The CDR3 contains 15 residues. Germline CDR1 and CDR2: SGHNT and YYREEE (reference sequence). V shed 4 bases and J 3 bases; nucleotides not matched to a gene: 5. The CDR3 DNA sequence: TGTGCCAGCAGCCCGGAGACTAGCGGCTACAATGAGCAGTTCTTC. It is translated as CASSPETSGYNEQFF.